Listed below are T cell receptor beta chains from one sample, sequenced in a study of identical twins. MiXCR, run by TCRdb on the 5' RACE reads, gives a single entry per CDR3 protein. The sample shows 200,000 to 250,000 distinct CDR3 sequences, about 7.3% of them seen only once. The sample was also linked to a second study, of yellow fever vaccine responses in identical twins.

The sequencing sample was made of memory (CD45RO+) T cells sorted from blood. The receptors shown here come from a woman in her late teens or twenties in good health. Each CDR3 is given with its conserved first and last residue. Each record gives: CDR3 protein, V gene, clone size, J gene. Not every row has a clone size; where given, it reads once, few, many or a size class.

CDR3 protein: CASSLDSGPYEQYF
V gene: TRBV7-6
clone size: .
J gene: TRBJ2-7

CDR3 protein: CSARVINRAGNTEAFF
V gene: TRBV20-1
clone size: .
J gene: TRBJ1-1

CDR3 protein: CSGRGASGNTIYF
V gene: TRBV29-1
clone size: .
J gene: TRBJ1-3

CDR3 protein: CASSVGGGEQFF
V gene: TRBV25-1
clone size: few
J gene: TRBJ2-1

CDR3 protein: CASSLSASGRRRNEQFF
V gene: TRBV12-3/TRBV12-4
clone size: many
J gene: TRBJ2-1

CDR3 protein: CASSLASPNEQFF
V gene: TRBV7-9
clone size: .
J gene: TRBJ2-1

CDR3 protein: CASSLPGYEQFF
V gene: TRBV5-1
clone size: many
J gene: TRBJ2-1

CDR3 protein: CASSLDRGQGAYEQFF
V gene: TRBV7-9
clone size: few
J gene: TRBJ2-1

CDR3 protein: CASSLVGSIQETQYF
V gene: TRBV7-6
clone size: .
J gene: TRBJ2-5

CDR3 protein: CSASAGFGETQYF
V gene: TRBV20-1
clone size: .
J gene: TRBJ2-5

CDR3 protein: CASSRRGDPAYNEQFF
V gene: TRBV5-5
clone size: few
J gene: TRBJ2-1

CDR3 protein: CASSLSGSTYNEQFF
V gene: TRBV4-1
clone size: .
J gene: TRBJ2-1

CDR3 protein: CSARPPQGGETQYF
V gene: TRBV20-1
clone size: many
J gene: TRBJ2-5

CDR3 protein: CASSLLSTDTQYF
V gene: TRBV5-1
clone size: many
J gene: TRBJ2-3

CDR3 protein: CASSISRDLLSNEQFF
V gene: TRBV5-1
clone size: few
J gene: TRBJ2-1

CDR3 protein: CASSQDGEYNEQFF
V gene: TRBV12-3/TRBV12-4
clone size: many
J gene: TRBJ2-1

CDR3 protein: CASSLAGIDSVVPGLFF
V gene: TRBV5-1
clone size: .
J gene: TRBJ1-4

CDR3 protein: CASSPRTVSGSGSPLHF
V gene: TRBV11-3
clone size: .
J gene: TRBJ1-6

CDR3 protein: CASSLEGTSGPYEQYF
V gene: TRBV27
clone size: many
J gene: TRBJ2-7

CDR3 protein: CASSPRRDSAQYF
V gene: TRBV7-9
clone size: few
J gene: TRBJ2-3

CDR3 protein: CASSVPDTEAFF
V gene: TRBV6-1
clone size: many
J gene: TRBJ1-1

CDR3 protein: CASSLSLGNTIYF
V gene: TRBV7-2
clone size: many
J gene: TRBJ1-3

CDR3 protein: CASSPSTDRGHGYTF
V gene: TRBV3-1
clone size: .
J gene: TRBJ1-2

CDR3 protein: CASSWTDSSYNEQFF
V gene: TRBV5-1
clone size: many
J gene: TRBJ2-1

CDR3 protein: CSARDTPTIYQETQYF
V gene: TRBV20-1
clone size: few
J gene: TRBJ2-5

CDR3 protein: CASSQVAGKNEQYF
V gene: TRBV3-1
clone size: few
J gene: TRBJ2-7

CDR3 protein: CASRPGTGNSNEQFF
V gene: TRBV27
clone size: few
J gene: TRBJ2-1

CDR3 protein: CASSVGQGTYEQYF
V gene: TRBV9
clone size: many
J gene: TRBJ2-7

CDR3 protein: CASSFRAYTDTQYF
V gene: TRBV7-2
clone size: many
J gene: TRBJ2-3

CDR3 protein: CASSQEGTSGKNEQFF
V gene: TRBV4-2
clone size: many
J gene: TRBJ2-1

CDR3 protein: CASSIEGDEQFF
V gene: TRBV19
clone size: .
J gene: TRBJ2-1

CDR3 protein: CASSRQGQTLNSNQPQHF
V gene: TRBV28
clone size: .
J gene: TRBJ1-5

CDR3 protein: CASTHGQGLGELFF
V gene: TRBV27
clone size: .
J gene: TRBJ2-2

CDR3 protein: CASSLAGTANIQYF
V gene: TRBV5-6
clone size: few
J gene: TRBJ2-4

CDR3 protein: CASSLDRVGNEQFF
V gene: TRBV12-3/TRBV12-4
clone size: few
J gene: TRBJ2-1

CDR3 protein: CASSLEGTKTYNEQFF
V gene: TRBV11-3
clone size: many
J gene: TRBJ2-1

CDR3 protein: CASSQELSQGTGELFF
V gene: TRBV7-8
clone size: many
J gene: TRBJ2-2

CDR3 protein: CASIFLSGQSYGYTF
V gene: TRBV7-9
clone size: few
J gene: TRBJ1-2

CDR3 protein: CAISEIQGTGANVLTF
V gene: TRBV10-3
clone size: many
J gene: TRBJ2-6

CDR3 protein: CASSDVRELFF
V gene: TRBV10-2
clone size: many
J gene: TRBJ2-2

CDR3 protein: CASTTGVNTGELFF
V gene: TRBV12-3/TRBV12-4
clone size: many
J gene: TRBJ2-2

CDR3 protein: CASSSMQVNTEAFF
V gene: TRBV7-8
clone size: few
J gene: TRBJ1-1

CDR3 protein: CASSSRTGFHNSPLHF
V gene: TRBV12-3/TRBV12-4
clone size: many
J gene: TRBJ1-6

CDR3 protein: CASSLETYEAYF
V gene: TRBV7-2
clone size: few
J gene: TRBJ2-7

CDR3 protein: CSARVGGAIQETQYF
V gene: TRBV20-1
clone size: many
J gene: TRBJ2-5

CDR3 protein: CASSLSWPGELFF
V gene: TRBV11-2
clone size: few
J gene: TRBJ2-2

CDR3 protein: CASSEGQGVTGELFF
V gene: TRBV10-2
clone size: few
J gene: TRBJ2-2

CDR3 protein: CASSPPYPGHYYNEQFF
V gene: TRBV6-2/TRBV6-3
clone size: once
J gene: TRBJ2-1

CDR3 protein: CSVPGLAGVREQYF
V gene: TRBV29-1
clone size: many
J gene: TRBJ2-7

CDR3 protein: CSVTRGGGETQYF
V gene: TRBV29-1
clone size: many
J gene: TRBJ2-5

CDR3 protein: CASSFTRTGWDTEAFF
V gene: TRBV12-3/TRBV12-4
clone size: many
J gene: TRBJ1-1

CDR3 protein: CASRPQGGNIQYF
V gene: TRBV6-1
clone size: .
J gene: TRBJ2-4

CDR3 protein: CASSFRREETQYF
V gene: TRBV7-9
clone size: many
J gene: TRBJ2-5

CDR3 protein: CASSEPGQNGYTF
V gene: TRBV25-1
clone size: .
J gene: TRBJ1-2

CDR3 protein: CASSALGSLDTGELFF
V gene: TRBV7-9
clone size: few
J gene: TRBJ2-2

CDR3 protein: CASSPTPNWGSYNEQFF
V gene: TRBV5-1
clone size: many
J gene: TRBJ2-1

CDR3 protein: CASSPGLAGSNEQFF
V gene: TRBV7-3
clone size: many
J gene: TRBJ2-1